A single sample gave rise to the 21 T cell receptor beta chains below, sequenced in a study of T cell repertoires in cytomegalovirus infection. TCRdb passed the reads through MiXCR, listing each CDR3 protein once. The sample shows about 310,000 distinct CDR3 sequences, around a sixth of them seen only once. Sequencing used PBMCs. The receptors originated from a human donor in good health (CMV status not recorded). Some clones in this sample may be carry-over from other donors' samples.

This CDR3 reads CASSIGPQLGTGELFF. CDR3 nucleotides: TGTGCCAGCAGCATTGGCCCCCAGTTAGGCACCGGGGAGCTGTTTTTT. The chain carries TRBV5-6 and TRBJ2-2; D is undetermined. CDR1 is SGHDT and CDR2 is YYEEEE in the germline V gene. Trimming removed 4 bases at V and 4 bases at J, with 17 bases between. This CDR3 has 16 amino acids.

This clonotype has at least ten counts. V usage is TRBV7-9 and J usage is TRBJ1-5; D call uncertain. Germline loops: CDR1 SEHNR, CDR2 FQNEAQ (reference sequence). The length of the CDR3 is 15 residues. Between the trimmed V and J ends, which lost 3 bases and 0 bases, there was a span of 9 bases. The CDR3 nucleotides read TGTGCCAGCAGCTTGATGGACGGTAGCAATCAGCCCCAGCATTTT. This translates into CASSLMDGSNQPQHF.

Ten or more counts support this clonotype. The V gene is TRBV7-9, the J gene TRBJ1-2; D is uncertain. CDR1 and CDR2 from the germline V gene are SEHNR and FQNEAQ (reference sequence). The CDR3 length is 12 residues. V gave up 5 bases and J gave up 8 bases, with 12 bases separating them. The CDR3 reads CASSPRSTGYTF. The CDR3 region has the DNA TGTGCCAGCAGCCCGAGGTCGACGGGCTACACCTTC.

The V and J genes are TRBV6-5 and TRBJ1-1, with D unclear. The germline gives CDR1 MNHEY, CDR2 SVGAGI. V was trimmed by 2 bases and J by 3 bases, leaving 10 bases between them. The CDR3 loop spans 14 amino acids. CDR3 bases: TGTGCCAGCAGTTACGCTCCAACGGACACTGAAGCTTTCTTT. It is translated as CASSYAPTDTEAFF.

This clonotype was seen only a few times. The rearrangement uses TRBV19 and TRBJ1-5; the D gene is possibly TRBD1 (5 bases). The germline V and J ends were trimmed by 4 bases and 3 bases, with 16 bases remaining between them. The CDR3 is 16 amino acids. Looked up from germline, CDR1 is LNHDA and CDR2 is SQIVND (reference sequence). CDR3 region: CASSTRQSSDNQPQHF. CDR3 DNA sequence: TGTGCCAGTAGTACCCGACAGAGCAGTGACAATCAGCCCCAGCATTTT. Filled out from reference TRBV19 and TRBJ1-5, the complete variable domain reads DGGITQSPKYLFRKEGQNVTLSCEQNLNHDAMYWYRQDPGQGLRLIYYSQIVNDFQKGDIAEGYSVSREKKESFPLTVTSAQKNPTAFYLCASSTRQSSDNQPQHFGDGTRLSIL.

The sample holds a few counts of this clonotype. J is TRBJ2-5 and V is TRBV6-1; D is unclear. Between the trimmed V and J ends, which lost 4 bases and 4 bases, there was a span of 13 bases. Germline V CDR1 and CDR2: MNHNS, SASEGT. The CDR3 is 14 amino acids. CDR3 region: CASSGGPHGETQYF. The CDR3 DNA is TGTGCCAGCAGTGGTGGGCCCCACGGAGAGACCCAGTACTTC.

This clonotype was counted ten times or more. The rearrangement uses TRBV19 and TRBJ2-3, with 7 bases lining up with TRBD1. J was trimmed by 0 bases and V by 3 bases; bases with no gene match: 3. The germline V gene encodes CDR1 LNHDA and CDR2 SQIVND (reference sequence). This CDR3 region has 15 residues. In DNA, the CDR3 is TGTGCCAGTAGTATTGGGACAGCTAGCACAGATACGCAGTATTTT. Translated, it gives CASSIGTASTDTQYF.

This clonotype was picked up many times. The rearrangement uses TRBV7-9 and TRBJ1-1; no firm D call. V gave up 7 bases and J gave up 6 bases, with 9 bases separating them. The germline V gene has CDR1 SEHNR and CDR2 FQNEAQ (reference sequence). This CDR3 is built from 11 residues. The DNA for the CDR3 is TGTGCCAGCATCTTCGGACCTGAAGCTTTCTTT. Translation gives CASIFGPEAFF. The whole variable domain, filled in from reference TRBV7-9 and TRBJ1-1, reads DTGVSQNPRHKITKRGQNVTFRCDPISEHNRLYWYRQTLGQGPEFLTYFQNEAQLEKSRLLSDRFSAERPKGSFSTLEIQRTEQGDSAMYLCASIFGPEAFFGQGTRLTVV.

This clonotype was detected only a few times. The genes are TRBV7-9 and TRBJ1-4; no definite D call. With 6 bases removed from V and 5 bases from J, the gap between germline ends came to 10 bases. The CDR3 runs 13 residues. Per germline, CDR1 SEHNR and CDR2 FQNEAQ (reference sequence). The DNA for the CDR3 is TGTGCCAGCAGGCTAATAGAGAATGAAAAACTGTTTTTT. As protein: CASRLIENEKLFF.

The chain is built from TRBV7-9 and TRBJ2-2, with a weak D call TRBD1 (5 bases). Germline lookup yields CDR1 SEHNR and CDR2 FQNEAQ (reference sequence). The CDR3 sequence is 16 residues long. Trimming removed 0 bases from V and 1 base from J, with 9 bases in between. The CDR3 region is CASSLAGQWNTGELFF. CDR3 sequence (DNA): TGTGCCAGCAGCTTAGCGGGGCAGTGGAACACCGGGGAGCTGTTTTTT.

The chain couples TRBV27 to TRBJ2-7; 8 bases agree with TRBD2. The CDR3 spans 14 residues. Trimming cost V 5 bases and J 6 bases; bases outside gene matches: 9. CDR1 MNHEY and CDR2 SMNVEV come from the germline V gene (reference sequence). CDR3 protein: CASSPRGGRPEQYF. For the CDR3, the DNA is TGTGCCAGCAGTCCTCGGGGGGGGAGACCCGAGCAGTACTTC.

This clonotype has only a few counts. The chain uses TRBV7-9 and TRBJ1-4; D perhaps matches TRBD1 (6 bases). Germline CDR1 and CDR2: SEHNR and FQNEAQ (reference sequence). V lost 8 bases, J lost 5 bases, and 15 bases lay in between. The CDR3 sequence is 14 residues long. For the CDR3, the DNA is TGTGCCAGCTCAGCGGACAGTCGAAATGAAAAACTGTTTTTT. This encodes CASSADSRNEKLFF.

This rearrangement joins TRBV7-2 to TRBJ2-3; TRBD2 agrees at 9 bases. Trimming took 6 bases from V and 3 from J; bases not matched to a gene: 7. The CDR3 runs 15 residues. The V gene's germline CDR1 is SGHTA and CDR2 FQGNSA. The CDR3 loop is CASSSRLAETDTQYF. CDR3 sequence (DNA): TGTGCCAGCAGTTCCCGACTAGCGGAAACAGATACGCAGTATTTT.

In its sample, this clonotype was seen many times. This chain links TRBV7-2 with TRBJ2-2; D gene ambiguous. This CDR3 is 13 amino acids long. Germline V lookup: CDR1 SGHTA, CDR2 FQGNSA. V shed 1 base and J shed 13 bases, with 13 bases lying between them. The CDR3 protein is CASSLVGGDGLFF. CDR3 nucleotide sequence: TGTGCCAGCAGCTTAGTTGGTGGGGATGGGCTGTTTTTT.

The gene calls are TRBV6-1 and TRBJ1-6, with D tentatively TRBD1 (6 bases). V was trimmed by 0 bases and J by 7 bases, leaving 7 bases between them. Germline V gives CDR1 MNHNS, CDR2 SASEGT. The CDR3 spans 14 residues. For the CDR3, the DNA is TGTGCCAGCAGTGAAGCAGGGGGAAATTCACCCCTCCACTTT. Its translation: CASSEAGGNSPLHF.

The CDR3 reads CASSLGAGAPPDTQYF. CDR3 nucleotide sequence: TGTGCCAGCAGCTTGGGGGCAGGGGCGCCCCCGGATACGCAGTATTTT. The chain recombines TRBV5-4 with TRBJ2-3, with D possibly being TRBD1 (6 bases). Per germline, CDR1 SGHNT and CDR2 YYREEE (reference sequence). The V gene lost 0 bases and the J gene lost 6 bases, with 17 bases spanning the gap. This CDR3 is 16 amino acids long.

A few counts support this clonotype. The rearrangement joins TRBV2 to TRBJ1-3; D gene ambiguous. Trimming cost V 6 bases and J 0 bases, with 12 bases left between them. The CDR3 is 15 residues long. CDR1 SNHLY and CDR2 FYNNEI come from the germline V gene. CDR3 DNA: TGTGCCAGCAGCTCGGACGGTTACTCTGGAAACACCATATATTTT. Translating it yields CASSSDGYSGNTIYF.

This clonotype was counted only a few times. This chain joins TRBV19 and TRBJ2-6, with 9 bases aligning to TRBD1. V shed 5 bases, J shed 4 bases, and the junction held 12 bases outside the gene matches. The CDR3 runs 18 residues. In germline, CDR1 is LNHDA, CDR2 SQIVND (reference sequence). This chain's CDR3 is CASSARDRAQGGANVLTF. The DNA of the CDR3 is TGTGCCAGTAGTGCCCGGGACAGGGCCCAGGGAGGGGCCAACGTCCTGACTTTC.

CDR3 DNA sequence: TGTGCCAGCAGCTTAGAAGGACAGAGAAATCAGCCCCAGCATTTT. It translates to CASSLEGQRNQPQHF. J is TRBJ1-5 and V is TRBV11-2, with D perhaps matching TRBD1 (6 bases). The CDR3 covers 15 residues. The germline gives CDR1 SGHAT, CDR2 FQNNGV. V lost 0 bases to trimming and J lost 4 bases, with 10 bases between them. Supplemented by reference TRBV11-2 and TRBJ1-5, the full variable domain reads EAGVAQSPRYKIIEKRQSVAFWCNPISGHATLYWYQQILGQGPKLLIQFQNNGVVDDSQLPKDRFSAERLKGVDSTLKIQPAKLEDSAVYLCASSLEGQRNQPQHFGDGTRLSIL.

This clonotype was observed a few times. This chain uses TRBV20-1 with TRBJ1-5; 8 bases are shared with TRBD1. Trimming removed 3 bases from V and 3 bases from J; junction bases left unmatched: 1. The CDR3 consists of 13 residues. Germline values: CDR1 DFQATT, CDR2 SNEGSKA (reference sequence). CDR3 sequence (DNA): TGCAGTGCTAGGGGACAGGACAATCAGCCCCAGCATTTT. Its protein is CSARGQDNQPQHF.

Ten or more counts support this clonotype. The V and J genes are TRBV4-3 and TRBJ1-4; no reliable D call. V lost 1 base to trimming and J lost 2 bases, with 17 bases between them. Germline V lookup: CDR1 LGHNA, CDR2 YSLEER. The CDR3 runs 18 residues. CDR3 bases: TGCGCCAGCAGCCAAGCCCCATACAAGACGGAGACTAATGAAAAACTGTTTTTT. Translation: CASSQAPYKTETNEKLFF.